The rows below give T cell receptor beta chains drawn from one sample of a study of shared clonotypes between healthy human individuals. Here immunoSEQ multiplex PCR was the method, and the copy in TCRdb shows in-frame clones only, minus some. The data hold about 450,000 clones, with 70% to 80% observed a single time. The sequencing sample was made of PBMCs. The receptors originated from a woman in her thirties or forties in good health. Some clones in this sample may be carry-over from other donors' samples. Both conserved end residues are part of each CDR3. D genes are given only for firm matches. The size of a clone is reported for some rows only, either as once, few or many, or as a class for expanded clones.

d_gene	j_gene	v_gene	abundance	CDR3aa	CDR3nt
.	TRBJ2-7	TRBV30	.	CAWSPPGYEQYF	TGTGCCTGGAGTCCTCCCGGCTACGAGCAGTACTTC
TRBD1	TRBJ2-3	TRBV19	.	CASKSGQGGYTQYF	TGTGCCAGTAAATCAGGACAGGGAGGATATACGCAGTATTTT
.	TRBJ2-3	TRBV28	.	CASRPNGQFSTDTQYF	TGTGCCAGCAGACCTAACGGACAGTTTAGCACAGATACGCAGTATTTT
.	TRBJ1-4	TRBV2	.	CARKQGINEKLFF	TGTGCCAGGAAACAGGGCATTAATGAAAAACTGTTTTTT
TRBD2	TRBJ2-5	TRBV29-1	.	CSVGPRLAVEETQYF	TGCAGCGTTGGCCCTAGACTAGCGGTAGAAGAGACCCAGTACTTC
TRBD1	TRBJ1-3	TRBV28	.	CASVGTAGNTIYF	TGTGCCAGCGTCGGGACAGCCGGAAACACCATATATTTT
.	TRBJ2-1	TRBV7-9	.	CASSRNQGGHEQFF	TGTGCCAGCAGCCGCAACCAAGGGGGACATGAGCAGTTCTTC
.	TRBJ2-6	TRBV5-1	.	CASSLAPAPGANVLTF	TGCGCCAGCAGCTTGGCCCCGGCCCCTGGGGCCAACGTCCTGACTTTC
.	TRBJ1-1	TRBV7-2	.	CASSLFSTNTEAFF	TGTGCCAGCAGCTTATTTTCAACGAACACTGAAGCTTTCTTT
.	TRBJ2-1	TRBV5-1	.	CASSLRGDEQFF	TGCGCCAGCAGCTTGAGGGGGGATGAGCAGTTCTTC
TRBD2	TRBJ2-7	TRBV28	.	CASTQSGGAMREQYF	TGTGCCAGCACCCAATCCGGGGGGGCTATGCGGGAGCAGTACTTC
.	TRBJ2-7	TRBV27	.	CASSFWTKRISYEQYF	TGTGCCAGCAGTTTTTGGACTAAGCGGATCTCCTACGAGCAGTACTTC
TRBD2	TRBJ2-2	TRBV5-1	.	CASRPPGLAGVGTGELFF	TGCGCCAGCCGTCCCCCGGGACTAGCGGGAGTAGGAACCGGGGAGCTGTTTTTT
TRBD1	TRBJ2-3	TRBV7-6	.	CASSPRGQGGADTQYF	TGTGCCAGCAGCCCCCGGGGACAGGGTGGAGCAGATACGCAGTATTTT
TRBD2	TRBJ2-7	TRBV7-9	.	CASSHRLAGFYEQYF	TGTGCCAGCAGCCACCGACTAGCGGGATTCTACGAGCAGTACTTC
.	TRBJ1-4	TRBV23-1	once	CASSRFRGLRGYNEKLFF	TGCGCCAGCAGTCGATTCCGGGGACTCAGGGGTTATAATGAAAAACTGTTTTTT
.	TRBJ2-2	TRBV5-6	.	CASSPLSGAGELFF	TGTGCCAGCAGCCCCTTGTCGGGGGCCGGGGAGCTGTTTTTT
TRBD1	TRBJ2-3	TRBV28	.	CAGMGQGRTDTQYF	TGTGCCGGAATGGGACAGGGACGTACAGATACGCAGTATTTT
TRBD2	TRBJ2-3	TRBV19	.	CASRSSGMTDTQYF	TGTGCCAGTAGATCAAGCGGGATGACAGATACGCAGTATTTT
TRBD1	TRBJ2-7	TRBV7-9	once	CASTQATGSISYEQYF	TGTGCCAGCACCCAAGCGACAGGGTCTATCTCCTACGAGCAGTACTTC
.	TRBJ2-2	TRBV6-5	.	CASRVTGPGELFF	TGTGCCAGCAGGGTCACAGGTCCCGGGGAGCTGTTTTTT
TRBD1	TRBJ2-2	TRBV10-1	.	CATGQGDTGELFF	TGCGCCACCGGACAGGGAGACACCGGGGAGCTGTTTTTT
TRBD1	TRBJ1-1	TRBV19	.	CASKQQGATEAFF	TGTGCCAGTAAACAACAGGGGGCGACTGAAGCTTTCTTT
.	TRBJ2-7	TRBV5-1	.	CASSLAGRTGPYEQYF	TGCGCCAGCAGCTTGGCCGGGAGGACAGGCCCCTACGAGCAGTACTTC
.	TRBJ1-5	TRBV9	few	CASSRDQGQPQHF	TGTGCCAGCAGCCGAGACCAGGGTCAGCCCCAGCATTTT
.	TRBJ1-1	TRBV2	.	CASKGSGATEAFF	TGTGCCAGCAAAGGTTCAGGGGCCACTGAAGCTTTCTTT
TRBD2	TRBJ2-7	TRBV7-3	few	CASSLVRKTLSTSGRAGYEQYF	TGTGCCAGCAGCTTAGTCCGTAAGACCCTTTCGACTAGCGGGAGGGCCGGGTACGAGCAGTACTTC
TRBD2	TRBJ2-3	TRBV5-6	.	CASAWRRGATDTQYF	TGTGCCAGCGCATGGCGGCGGGGGGCCACAGATACGCAGTATTTT
TRBD2	TRBJ2-2	TRBV7-9	few	CASSFGTSGSWTGELFF	TGTGCCAGCAGCTTCGGGACTAGCGGGAGTTGGACCGGGGAGCTGTTTTTT
TRBD1	TRBJ2-5	TRBV2	.	CASSVTGDEETQYF	TGTGCCAGCAGCGTGACAGGGGACGAGGAGACCCAGTACTTC
.	TRBJ2-3	TRBV7-3	.	CASSRNRVDTQYF	TGTGCCAGCAGCCGAAACAGGGTGGATACGCAGTATTTT
.	TRBJ2-7	TRBV11-2	.	CASSVVMGEQYF	TGTGCCAGCAGCGTTGTGATGGGAGAACAGTACTTC
.	TRBJ2-7	TRBV6-6	.	CASRKGWEQYF	TGTGCCAGCAGGAAGGGGTGGGAGCAGTACTTC
.	TRBJ2-2	TRBV30	many	CAWSLGPNTGELFF	TGTGCCTGGAGTCTCGGACCAAACACCGGGGAGCTGTTTTTT
TRBD1	TRBJ2-7	TRBV7-6	.	CASSLGDRGATYEQYF	TGTGCCAGCAGCCTAGGGGACAGGGGGGCAACCTACGAGCAGTACTTC
TRBD1	TRBJ1-1	TRBV15	once	CATSRGRTRTGDSFEAFF	TGTGCCACCAGCAGAGGCCGTACCCGCACAGGGGACTCGTTTGAAGCTTTCTTT
.	TRBJ1-2	TRBV7-9	.	CASSLDTGFDYYGYTF	TGTGCCAGCAGCTTAGATACAGGGTTCGACTACTATGGCTACACCTTC
.	TRBJ2-5	TRBV15	few	CATSRVSVGETQYF	TGTGCCACCAGCAGAGTCTCAGTAGGGGAGACCCAGTACTTC
TRBD1	TRBJ2-2	TRBV5-8	.	CASSSGTGLAGELFF	TGTGCCAGCAGCTCCGGGACAGGGTTGGCCGGGGAGCTGTTTTTT
.	TRBJ1-4	TRBV15	once	CATSRVVGGSNEKLFF	TGTGCCACCAGCAGAGTGGTAGGGGGATCTAATGAAAAACTGTTTTTT
TRBD2	TRBJ2-5	TRBV5-1	once	CASSSTSEETQYF	TGCGCCAGCAGTTCCACTAGCGAAGAGACCCAGTACTTC